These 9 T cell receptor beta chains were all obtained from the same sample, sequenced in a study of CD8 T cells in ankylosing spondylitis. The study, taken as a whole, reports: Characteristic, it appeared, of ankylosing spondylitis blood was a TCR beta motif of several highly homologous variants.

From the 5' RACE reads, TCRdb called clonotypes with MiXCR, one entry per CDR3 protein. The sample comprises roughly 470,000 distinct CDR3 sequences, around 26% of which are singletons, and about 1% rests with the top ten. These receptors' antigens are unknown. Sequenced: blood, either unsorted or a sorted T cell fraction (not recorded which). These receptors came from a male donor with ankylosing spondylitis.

As DNA, the CDR3 is TGTGCCACCAGCAGAGATAGGACTAGCGGGCAGACCCAGTACTTC. As protein: CATSRDRTSGQTQYF. J is TRBJ2-5 and V is TRBV15; 11 bases are a match to TRBD2. After removal of 0 bases from V and 6 bases from J, the junction contained 3 bases not matched to a gene. Germline lookup yields CDR1 LNHNV and CDR2 YYDKDF (reference sequence). The CDR3 runs 15 residues.

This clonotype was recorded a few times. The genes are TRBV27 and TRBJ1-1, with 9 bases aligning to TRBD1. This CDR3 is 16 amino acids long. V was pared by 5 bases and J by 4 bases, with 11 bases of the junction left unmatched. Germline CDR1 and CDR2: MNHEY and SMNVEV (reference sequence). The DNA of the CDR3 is TGTGCCAGCAGTCGCCCGACAGGGGGTCCGACCACTGAAGCTTTCTTT. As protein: CASSRPTGGPTTEAFF.

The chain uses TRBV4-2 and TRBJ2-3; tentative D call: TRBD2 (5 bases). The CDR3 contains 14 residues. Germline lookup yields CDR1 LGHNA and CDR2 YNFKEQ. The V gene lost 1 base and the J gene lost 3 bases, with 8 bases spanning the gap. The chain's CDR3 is CASSQGIATDTQYF. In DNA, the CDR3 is TGTGCCAGCAGCCAAGGAATAGCGACAGATACGCAGTATTTT.

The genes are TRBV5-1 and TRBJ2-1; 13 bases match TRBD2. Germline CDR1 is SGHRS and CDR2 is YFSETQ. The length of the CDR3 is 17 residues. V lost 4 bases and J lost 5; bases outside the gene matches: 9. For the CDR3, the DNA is TGCGCCAGCAGCACCCGACTAGCGGGGGGCCCCCACAATGAGCAGTTCTTC. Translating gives CASSTRLAGGPHNEQFF.

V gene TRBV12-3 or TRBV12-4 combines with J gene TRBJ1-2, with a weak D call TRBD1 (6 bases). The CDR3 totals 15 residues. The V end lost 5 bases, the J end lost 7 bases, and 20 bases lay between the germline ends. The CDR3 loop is CASSRGGRGFSGYTF. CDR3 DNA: TGTGCCAGCAGTCGGGGGGGGCGGGGGTTCTCTGGCTACACCTTC.

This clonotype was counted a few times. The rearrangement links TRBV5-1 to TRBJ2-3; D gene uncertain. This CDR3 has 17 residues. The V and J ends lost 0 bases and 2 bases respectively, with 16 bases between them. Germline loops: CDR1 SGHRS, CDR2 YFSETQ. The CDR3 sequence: CASSLVAAIPDTDTQYF. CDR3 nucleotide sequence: TGCGCCAGCAGCTTGGTTGCTGCGATCCCCGACACAGATACGCAGTATTTT.

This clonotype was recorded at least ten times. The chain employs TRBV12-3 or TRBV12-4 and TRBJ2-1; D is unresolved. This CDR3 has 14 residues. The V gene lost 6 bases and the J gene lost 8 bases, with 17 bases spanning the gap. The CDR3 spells CASSSRIVGYEQFF. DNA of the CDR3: TGTGCCAGCAGCTCCCGTATCGTTGGCTATGAGCAGTTCTTC.

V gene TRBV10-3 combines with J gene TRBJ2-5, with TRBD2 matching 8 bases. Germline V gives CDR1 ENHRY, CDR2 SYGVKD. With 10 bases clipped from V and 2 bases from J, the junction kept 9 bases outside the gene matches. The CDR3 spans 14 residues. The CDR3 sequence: CATGIAGRQETQYF. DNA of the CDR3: TGTGCCACTGGAATAGCGGGACGACAAGAGACCCAGTACTTC.

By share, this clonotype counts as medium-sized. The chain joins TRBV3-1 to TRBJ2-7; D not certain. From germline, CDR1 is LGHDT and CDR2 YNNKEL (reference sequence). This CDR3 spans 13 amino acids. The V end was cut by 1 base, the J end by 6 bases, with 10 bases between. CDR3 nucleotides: TGTGCCAGCAGCCAAGGAGGAAGGGCCGAGCAGTACTTC. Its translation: CASSQGGRAEQYF.